The next 9 T cell receptor beta chains were all read from a single sample in a study of OX40 agonist ivuxolimab in advanced cancers. Repertoires were generated with immunoSEQ multiplex PCR, while TCRdb's copy carries only in-frame clones and drops some. The sample holds just over 90,000 clones; around nine tenths are singletons and the top ten take around 0.76%. The sample was CD4+ or CD8+ T cells sorted from blood, taken in a trial of the OX40 agonist ivuxolimab. Every receptor here comes from an adult with an advanced solid tumor such as melanoma, head and neck, liver or kidney cancer.

CDR3 sequence: CASKRQGILRDGNVLTF. The DNA for the CDR3 is TGTGCCAGCAAAAGACAGGGCATACTACGTGACGGGAACGTCCTGACTTTC. This chain uses TRBV19 with TRBJ2-6; 7 positions agree with TRBD1. Germline CDR1 and CDR2: LNHDA and SQIVND (reference sequence). V dropped 9 bases and J dropped 10; count of bases not matched to a gene: 21. The CDR3 runs to 17 residues.

This chain connects TRBV6-6 to TRBJ2-7; TRBD1 might be the D (5 bases). V was clipped by 7 bases and J by 6 bases, with 19 bases between them. CDR1 is MNHNY and CDR2 is SVGAGI in the germline V gene (reference sequence). This CDR3 has 14 amino acids. The CDR3 DNA follows: TGTGCCAGCACCCACCTGGCCAGGGCGTCCGAGCAGTACTTC. It is translated as CASTHLARASEQYF.

The chain employs TRBV11-3 and TRBJ2-3; 7 bases are a match to TRBD2. CDR1 and CDR2 from the germline V gene are SGHNT and YENEEA. This CDR3 is 15 amino acids long. Trimming removed 1 base from V and 2 bases from J; junction bases left unmatched: 3. The CDR3 is CASSLGTSFTDTQYF. The CDR3 DNA sequence: TGTGCCAGCAGCTTAGGGACTAGTTTCACAGATACGCAGTATTTT.

This sequence joins TRBV4-2 and TRBJ1-2; maybe TRBD1 (5 bases). Germline assignment: CDR1 LGHNA and CDR2 YNFKEQ. The V gene lost 0 bases and the J gene lost 7 bases, with 15 bases spanning the gap. This CDR3 has 15 amino acids. The CDR3: CASSQDGGGQGGYTF. CDR3 in DNA: TGTGCCAGCAGCCAAGATGGAGGAGGGCAGGGTGGCTACACCTTC.

V gene TRBV10-3 combines with J gene TRBJ2-5; the match to TRBD2 covers 9 bases. The germline CDR1 and CDR2 sequences are ENHRY and SYGVKD. This CDR3 is 14 amino acids long. The ends lost 4 bases at V and 2 bases at J; junction bases unmatched: 2. CDR3 nucleotide sequence: TGTGCCATCAGTGGGCGGGGGGGGCAAGAGACCCAGTACTTC. Translating gives CAISGRGGQETQYF.

CDR3 protein: CARAGAHWDTGELFF. In DNA form, the CDR3 reads TGCGCCAGAGCCGGCGCTCACTGGGACACCGGGGAGCTGTTTTTT. J is TRBJ2-2 and V is TRBV5-1, with D unresolved. Germline V gene data show CDR1 as SGHRS and CDR2 as YFSETQ. V was trimmed by 8 bases and J by 3 bases, leaving 17 bases between them. There are 15 residues in the CDR3.

The chain couples TRBV5-1 to TRBJ2-2, with D perhaps matching TRBD1 (6 bases). V was pared by 5 bases and J by 5 bases, with 22 bases between. CDR3 length: 17 residues. Looked up from germline, CDR1 is SGHRS and CDR2 is YFSETQ. The CDR3 DNA follows: TGCGCCAGCAGTTTTTCCTTCCAAAACAGGGTAACCGGGGAGCTGTTTTTT. Translation gives CASSFSFQNRVTGELFF.

The chain combines TRBV29-1 with TRBJ2-3; 12 bases agree with TRBD2. Germline values: CDR1 SQVTM, CDR2 ANQGSEA. The CDR3 covers 14 residues. After removal of 8 bases from V and 3 bases from J, the junction contained 6 bases not matched to a gene. For the CDR3, the DNA is TGCAGCCCTCTAGGACTAGCGGGAACAGATACGCAGTATTTT. Its protein product is CSPLGLAGTDTQYF.

The chain employs TRBV7-2 and TRBJ2-3; 10 bases align to TRBD1. Germline CDR1 reads SGHTA; CDR2 reads FQGNSA. The CDR3 has 16 residues. The V segment lost 5 bases and the J segment 1 base; nucleotides outside the gene matches: 6. In DNA form, the CDR3 reads TGTGCCAGCAGCCAAGACAGGGGGCGCGGCACAGATACGCAGTATTTT. The encoded protein is CASSQDRGRGTDTQYF.